This TCR beta chain was identified in a study of blood T cell repertoires in COVID-19. Study at large: The United States, Italy and Spain supplied acute and convalescent COVID-19 samples. From T cells, B-cell-depleted T cells, or PBMCs came the material, which was cDNA or gDNA.

This clone came up a few times. The CDR3 is made up of 15 amino acids. V lost 4 bases and J lost 5; bases outside the gene matches: 4. Germline-derived CDR1 and CDR2 are SEHNR and FQNEAQ (reference sequence). In the authors' workflow: Researchers report that nucleated cell counts were estimated from reference gene primer amplification. Repertoires were generated with immunoSEQ multiplex PCR, while TCRdb's copy carries only in-frame clones and drops some. V and J calls and clone size come straight from that table; D and trimming were deduced from the DNA. The data contain approximately 150,000 clones, around 86% of them singletons.

Sample: peripheral blood. The TCR comes from a human donor in a cohort sampled during active COVID-19. The J gene is TRBJ2-1, the V gene TRBV7-9; 11 nucleotides match TRBD2. In nucleotides, the CDR3 is TGTGCCAGCAGCTCTAGCGGGAGGATCAACAATGAGCAGTTCTTC. Translation: CASSSSGRINNEQFF.